A selection of T cell receptor beta chains follows, all from one sample in a study of radiotherapy plus CTLA-4 blockade in lung cancer. This table comes from immunoSEQ multiplex PCR, and its TCRdb copy is limited to in-frame clones, with some not included. The table lists nearly 95,000 clones, roughly 80% of them singletons, with roughly 23% in the top ten. Sequencing was performed on peripheral blood, taken from a patient treated with radiotherapy plus ipilimumab. All receptors come from a human donor with non-small cell lung cancer that progressed on radiotherapy plus ipilimumab. CDR3s include the opening cysteine and the closing phenylalanine or tryptophan. Each record gives: CDR3 length, clone size, J gene, D gene, V gene, CDR3 DNA, CDR3 protein. D genes are given only for firm matches. The size entry is marked missing in some rows and otherwise reads once, few, many or a size class.

15	few	TRBJ1-3	.	TRBV5-1	TGCGCCAGCAGCCCCGGAGGTGACTCTGGAAACACCATATATTTT	CASSPGGDSGNTIYF
13	.	TRBJ2-1	TRBD1	TRBV2	TGTGCCAACCGGGACAGCCTCAACAATGAGCAGTTCTTC	CANRDSLNNEQFF
17	.	TRBJ1-3	.	TRBV11-2	TGTGCCAGCAGCTTAGATTATTCCAGAGCCTCTGGAAACACCATATATTTT	CASSLDYSRASGNTIYF
13	.	TRBJ1-1	.	TRBV5-4	TGTGCCAGCAGCTCTTTCGGGGGCACTGAAGCTTTCTTT	CASSSFGGTEAFF
15	.	TRBJ1-5	.	TRBV28	TGTGCCAGCAGTTTGGGGGACACTAGCAATCAGCCCCAGCATTTT	CASSLGDTSNQPQHF
13	.	TRBJ2-2	.	TRBV30	TGTGCCTGGAGTATATACAACGCCGGGGAGCTGTTTTTT	CAWSIYNAGELFF
14	.	TRBJ2-7	TRBD1	TRBV11-2	TGTGCCAGCAGAACCTCCGGGACAGATTACGAGCAGTACTTC	CASRTSGTDYEQYF
15	.	TRBJ1-5	TRBD1	TRBV27	TGTGCCAGCAGTTTGGACAGGGGGCCGAATCAGCCCCAGCATTTT	CASSLDRGPNQPQHF
16	.	TRBJ2-1	.	TRBV13	TGTGCCAGCAACAGTCCCACATCAAATGTATACAATGAGCAGTTCTTC	CASNSPTSNVYNEQFF
13	once	TRBJ1-5	.	TRBV2	TGTGCCAGCAGCAAGGGGACTTTACCGCCCCAGCATTTT	CASSKGTLPPQHF
13	many	TRBJ1-1	TRBD1	TRBV5-1	TGCGCCAGCAGCCAGGGACAGGGCACTGAAGCTTTCTTT	CASSQGQGTEAFF
16	.	TRBJ2-2	.	TRBV2	TGTGCCAGCAGTGAATTGGGGACACAGAACACCGGGGAGCTGTTTTTT	CASSELGTQNTGELFF
15	.	TRBJ1-1	TRBD1	TRBV19	TGTGCCAGTAGTGCAACCGGGACAGGGGGCACTGAAGCTTTCTTT	CASSATGTGGTEAFF
12	.	TRBJ1-4	.	TRBV29-1	TGCAGCGTTGATAGGGGGTGGGAAAAACTGTTTTTT	CSVDRGWEKLFF
16	.	TRBJ2-1	TRBD2	TRBV7-6	TGTGCCAGCAGCTCATTGACTAGCGGGACTGGAAATGAGCAGTTCTTC	CASSSLTSGTGNEQFF
13	.	TRBJ2-1	.	TRBV2	TGTGCCAGCAGTGAGGTAGGGGGCAATGAGCAGTTCTTC	CASSEVGGNEQFF
16	.	TRBJ2-5	TRBD2	TRBV5-1	TGCGCCAGCAGCTCCGTAGCGGGAGGGATCCAAGAGACCCAGTACTTC	CASSSVAGGIQETQYF
16	.	TRBJ2-6	.	TRBV7-9	TGTGCCAGCAGCTTAACCACGGGCTCTGGGGCCAACGTCCTGACTTTC	CASSLTTGSGANVLTF
15	.	TRBJ1-4	.	TRBV5-1	TGCGCCAGCAGCCAAGGGTCCACAACTAATGAAAAACTGTTTTTT	CASSQGSTTNEKLFF
13	.	TRBJ1-1	.	TRBV10-3	TGTGCCACCTGGGACAACCCGAACACTGAAGCTTTCTTT	CATWDNPNTEAFF
15	.	TRBJ2-3	TRBD2	TRBV29-1	TGCAGCGTTGGTACTGCGGGAGTCCCCACAGATACGCAGTATTTT	CSVGTAGVPTDTQYF
11	.	TRBJ1-1	.	TRBV20-1	TGCAGTGGGACAGTGAACACTGAAGCTTTCTTT	CSGTVNTEAFF
15	.	TRBJ2-3	.	TRBV5-1	TGCGCCAGCAGCTTGGGTACAGCAAGCACAGATACGCAGTATTTT	CASSLGTASTDTQYF
15	.	TRBJ2-3	TRBD2	TRBV7-9	TGTGCCAGCAGCCAGGGGACTAGCGGGAGAGGTACGCAGTATTTT	CASSQGTSGRGTQYF
15	.	TRBJ2-1	TRBD2	TRBV29-1	TGCAGCGTCGGGGCAAGCGGGAACTCCTACAATGAGCAGTTCTTC	CSVGASGNSYNEQFF
14	.	TRBJ2-5	.	TRBV9	TGTGCCAGCAGCGCGGGGGACAAAAGTGAGACCCAGTACTTC	CASSAGDKSETQYF
15	.	TRBJ2-7	TRBD1	TRBV5-4	TGTGCCAGCAGCTTGCCCATCGGACAGGGCAACGAGCAGTACTTC	CASSLPIGQGNEQYF
12	.	TRBJ1-1	.	TRBV13	TGTGCCAGCAGCCGACAGCACACTGAAGCTTTCTTT	CASSRQHTEAFF
15	.	TRBJ2-7	TRBD2	TRBV7-9	TGTGCCAGCAGCTCGAGGACTAGCGGGATTTACGAGCAGTACTTC	CASSSRTSGIYEQYF
12	.	TRBJ2-1	.	TRBV28	TGTGCCAGCAGTTTAGTGAGGAATGAGCAGTTCTTC	CASSLVRNEQFF
11	few	TRBJ1-1	.	TRBV29-1	TGCAGCGGAGAATGGACCGCGGTAGCTTTCTTT	CSGEWTAVAFF
15	.	TRBJ2-3	.	TRBV5-1	TGCGCCAGCAGCTTAGGGACATTCAGCACAGATACGCAGTATTTT	CASSLGTFSTDTQYF
14	.	TRBJ2-7	.	TRBV27	TGTGCCAGCAGTTTCTTAAGGGGGGTGTACGAGCAGTACTTC	CASSFLRGVYEQYF
14	.	TRBJ1-5	TRBD1	TRBV13	TGTGCCAGCAGCCAAGGACAGGGCAATCAGCCCCAGCATTTT	CASSQGQGNQPQHF
16	.	TRBJ1-2	TRBD1	TRBV7-9	TGTGCCAGCAGCCCCGGTAGGGGGCGGTTGGACTATGGCTACACCTTC	CASSPGRGRLDYGYTF
15	.	TRBJ2-3	TRBD1	TRBV11-3	TGTGCCAGCAGTCGACAGGGAAGGAAGTCGGATACGCAGTATTTT	CASSRQGRKSDTQYF
13	.	TRBJ2-7	.	TRBV30	TGTGCCTGGAGTGTGGTGCAGTCCTACGAGCAGTACTTC	CAWSVVQSYEQYF
15	.	TRBJ2-2	TRBD1	TRBV5-1	TGCGCCAGCAGTAGGACAGGGGGAGACACCGGGGAGCTGTTTTTT	CASSRTGGDTGELFF
14	.	TRBJ1-2	.	TRBV2	TGTGCCACTTTCATCCAGTGGGGGCACTCGAGCCACACCTTC	CATFIQWGHSSHTF
14	once	TRBJ2-4	TRBD1	TRBV7-8	TGTGCCAGCAGCACCCGACAGGGCCAAAACATTCAGTACTTC	CASSTRQGQNIQYF
15	.	TRBJ1-4	.	TRBV7-6	TGTGCCAGCAGCTTAGTTTTAGACAGTCCTGAAAAACTGTTTTTT	CASSLVLDSPEKLFF
13	.	TRBJ2-2	.	TRBV7-3	TGTGCCAGCAGCTTTCGGGTTGCCGGGGAGCTGTTTTTT	CASSFRVAGELFF
17	.	TRBJ1-5	TRBD1	TRBV7-8	TGTGCCAGCAGCCCTCAGTACAGGGGTAACGACAATCAGCCCCAGCATTTT	CASSPQYRGNDNQPQHF
15	once	TRBJ1-1	.	TRBV5-1	TGCGCCAGCAGCTTGGGAATGGGATCGGGGGAGGAAGCTTTCTTT	CASSLGMGSGEEAFF
16	.	TRBJ1-6	TRBD1	TRBV6-4	TGTGCCAGCCGTTGGGTTGGGGACAGGGTTTACTCACCCCTCCACTTT	CASRWVGDRVYSPLHF
16	once	TRBJ2-7	TRBD1	TRBV5-4	TGTGCCAGCAGCTTGGCCATCGGGACAGCGACCTACGAGCAGTACTTC	CASSLAIGTATYEQYF
12	.	TRBJ1-3	TRBD1	TRBV6-1	TGTGCCAGCCGGACAGGTGGAAACACCATATATTTT	CASRTGGNTIYF
15	.	TRBJ1-3	.	TRBV27	TGTGCCAGCAGACCGGAGTCGAGGTCTGGAAACACCATATATTTT	CASRPESRSGNTIYF
14	.	TRBJ2-3	.	TRBV18	TGTGCCAGCTCACCACAACCGGCCCGGGATACGCAGTATTTT	CASSPQPARDTQYF
15	.	TRBJ2-1	TRBD2	TRBV19	TGTGCCAGTAGTCTAAGCGGGGGGACCTACAATGAGCAGTTCTTC	CASSLSGGTYNEQFF
14	.	TRBJ1-3	.	TRBV5-6	TGTGCCAGCAGCTTGGGGAGTTCTGGAAACACCATATATTTT	CASSLGSSGNTIYF
14	.	TRBJ1-5	.	TRBV28	TGTGCCAGCAGGTTAGGACAGCTAAATCAGCCCCAGCATTTT	CASRLGQLNQPQHF
13	.	TRBJ2-2	.	TRBV29-1	TGCAGCGTTGGACAGTCTAGGACCGGGGAGCTGTTTTTT	CSVGQSRTGELFF